The rows below give T cell receptor beta chains drawn from one sample of a study of T-cell reconstitution after alpha-beta-depleted transplantation in children. TCRdb independently ran MiXCR on the PCR reads; one entry per CDR3 protein. Of 200,000 to 250,000 distinct CDR3 sequences listed, around 12% are singletons. Sample: PBMCs from the stem cell graft donor, taken from the stem cell graft. These receptors originate from a human donor who donated a stem cell graft to a child with acute lymphoblastic leukemia. The CDR3 runs from the conserved cysteine through the conserved F or W. Fields, in order: J gene, clone size, V gene, D gene, CDR3 protein, CDR3 DNA. A D gene is named only where the DNA matches it firmly. Rows may omit the clone size; those that give it use once, few, many or a size class.

j_gene: TRBJ2-2; abundance: many; v_gene: TRBV3-1; d_gene: NA; CDR3aa: CASSHLWVGNTGELFF; CDR3nt: TGTGCCAGCAGCCACCTTTGGGTAGGGAACACCGGGGAGCTGTTTTTT
j_gene: TRBJ2-7; abundance: many; v_gene: TRBV12-3/TRBV12-4; d_gene: TRBD1; CDR3aa: CASRPTGGILQYF; CDR3nt: TGTGCCAGCAGACCTACAGGGGGCATCCTCCAGTACTTC
j_gene: TRBJ2-1; abundance: many; v_gene: TRBV15; d_gene: NA; CDR3aa: CATKGLGLHGNEQFF; CDR3nt: TGTGCCACCAAAGGGTTAGGGCTCCACGGTAATGAGCAGTTCTTC
j_gene: TRBJ2-7; abundance: many; v_gene: TRBV5-1; d_gene: NA; CDR3aa: CASSRLSDSISFYEQYF; CDR3nt: TGCGCCAGCAGCCGACTTTCAGACAGCATCTCTTTCTACGAGCAGTACTTC
j_gene: TRBJ1-1; abundance: many; v_gene: TRBV6-2/TRBV6-3; d_gene: NA; CDR3aa: CASSYPRSGVAEAFF; CDR3nt: TGTGCCAGCAGTTACCCACGCTCCGGGGTGGCTGAAGCTTTCTTT
j_gene: TRBJ1-5; abundance: many; v_gene: TRBV7-2; d_gene: NA; CDR3aa: CASSLGGKNQPQHF; CDR3nt: TGTGCCAGCAGCTTAGGGGGGAAAAATCAGCCCCAGCATTTT
j_gene: TRBJ1-1; abundance: many; v_gene: TRBV7-2; d_gene: NA; CDR3aa: CASSPCFRRRAGMNTEAFF; CDR3nt: TGTGCCAGCAGCCCATGTTTCAGACGACGAGCGGGCATGAACACTGAAGCTTTCTTT
j_gene: TRBJ1-2; abundance: many; v_gene: TRBV29-1; d_gene: NA; CDR3aa: CSVETGRGYTF; CDR3nt: TGCAGCGTTGAAACAGGTCGTGGCTACACCTTC
j_gene: TRBJ2-2; abundance: NA; v_gene: TRBV10-2; d_gene: NA; CDR3aa: CASSARDPGELFF; CDR3nt: TGCGCCAGCAGTGCTAGAGACCCGGGGGAGCTGTTTTTT
j_gene: TRBJ1-5; abundance: many; v_gene: TRBV20-1; d_gene: NA; CDR3aa: CSALGAQLHQPQHF; CDR3nt: TGCAGTGCCCTGGGGGCACAACTCCATCAGCCCCAGCATTTT
j_gene: TRBJ2-1; abundance: NA; v_gene: TRBV28; d_gene: TRBD2; CDR3aa: CASSGRSSSYNEQFF; CDR3nt: TGTGCCAGCAGCGGGAGGTCCAGCTCCTACAATGAGCAGTTCTTC
j_gene: TRBJ1-1; abundance: many; v_gene: TRBV12-3/TRBV12-4; d_gene: NA; CDR3aa: CASSLASGGVTEAFF; CDR3nt: TGTGCCAGCAGCCTAGCATCCGGGGGTGTCACTGAAGCTTTCTTT
j_gene: TRBJ2-1; abundance: many; v_gene: TRBV30; d_gene: NA; CDR3aa: CAWRGGPALNSKFF; CDR3nt: TGTGCCTGGAGAGGTGGTCCCGCCCTGAATTCAAAGTTCTTC
j_gene: TRBJ2-2; abundance: many; v_gene: TRBV7-8; d_gene: TRBD1; CDR3aa: CASPKTGVNTGELFF; CDR3nt: TGTGCCAGCCCAAAGACAGGGGTCAACACCGGGGAGCTGTTTTTT
j_gene: TRBJ1-1; abundance: many; v_gene: TRBV27; d_gene: NA; CDR3aa: CASSSYLGAAGTEAFF; CDR3nt: TGTGCCAGCAGTTCCTACCTTGGGGCGGCGGGCACTGAAGCTTTCTTT
j_gene: TRBJ2-5; abundance: many; v_gene: TRBV5-1; d_gene: NA; CDR3aa: CASSLARGETQYF; CDR3nt: TGCGCCAGCAGCTTGGCCCGGGGGGAGACCCAGTACTTC
j_gene: TRBJ2-7; abundance: many; v_gene: TRBV5-1; d_gene: TRBD2; CDR3aa: CASSLWIAGVSHEQYF; CDR3nt: TGCGCCAGCAGCTTGTGGATAGCGGGAGTCTCCCACGAGCAGTACTTC
j_gene: TRBJ2-5; abundance: many; v_gene: TRBV24-1; d_gene: NA; CDR3aa: CATSGPGQGHETQYF; CDR3nt: TGTGCCACCAGTGGTCCCGGCCAGGGACACGAGACCCAGTACTTC
j_gene: TRBJ1-2; abundance: few; v_gene: TRBV6-5; d_gene: TRBD1; CDR3aa: CASSYRDRGPAYGYTF; CDR3nt: TGTGCCAGCAGTTACCGGGACAGGGGTCCCGCTTACGGCTACACCTTC
j_gene: TRBJ2-7; abundance: few; v_gene: TRBV7-9; d_gene: TRBD2; CDR3aa: CASSGTSGRPSYEQYF; CDR3nt: TGTGCCAGCAGCGGGACTAGCGGGAGGCCCTCCTACGAGCAGTACTTC
j_gene: TRBJ2-7; abundance: many; v_gene: TRBV20-1; d_gene: TRBD2; CDR3aa: CSARPGLADYEQYF; CDR3nt: TGCAGTGCTAGGCCGGGACTAGCGGACTACGAGCAGTACTTC
j_gene: TRBJ2-2; abundance: many; v_gene: TRBV9; d_gene: NA; CDR3aa: CASSVAGIRDNPNTGELFF; CDR3nt: TGTGCCAGCAGCGTAGCGGGTATACGTGACAATCCGAACACCGGGGAGCTGTTTTTT
j_gene: TRBJ2-1; abundance: many; v_gene: TRBV18; d_gene: NA; CDR3aa: CASSPRGSGSYNEQFF; CDR3nt: TGTGCCAGCTCACCAAGGGGTAGCGGCTCCTACAATGAGCAGTTCTTC
j_gene: TRBJ2-1; abundance: many; v_gene: TRBV3-1; d_gene: TRBD1; CDR3aa: CASSRGQGGPYNEQFF; CDR3nt: TGTGCCAGCAGCCGGGGACAGGGGGGCCCGTACAATGAGCAGTTCTTC
j_gene: TRBJ2-2; abundance: many; v_gene: TRBV5-6; d_gene: NA; CDR3aa: CASRLTSGTKMSGELFF; CDR3nt: TGTGCCAGCAGATTAACCTCCGGGACGAAGATGTCCGGGGAGCTGTTTTTT
j_gene: TRBJ1-1; abundance: many; v_gene: TRBV27; d_gene: NA; CDR3aa: CASSLMIENTEAFF; CDR3nt: TGTGCCAGCAGTCTTATGATAGAGAACACTGAAGCTTTCTTT
j_gene: TRBJ1-6; abundance: many; v_gene: TRBV3-1; d_gene: NA; CDR3aa: CASRDYNSPLHF; CDR3nt: TGTGCCAGCCGGGATTATAATTCACCCCTCCACTTT
j_gene: TRBJ2-7; abundance: many; v_gene: TRBV7-2; d_gene: TRBD2; CDR3aa: CASSLARTRNPYEQYF; CDR3nt: TGTGCCAGCAGCTTAGCTCGGACTAGGAATCCCTACGAGCAGTACTTC